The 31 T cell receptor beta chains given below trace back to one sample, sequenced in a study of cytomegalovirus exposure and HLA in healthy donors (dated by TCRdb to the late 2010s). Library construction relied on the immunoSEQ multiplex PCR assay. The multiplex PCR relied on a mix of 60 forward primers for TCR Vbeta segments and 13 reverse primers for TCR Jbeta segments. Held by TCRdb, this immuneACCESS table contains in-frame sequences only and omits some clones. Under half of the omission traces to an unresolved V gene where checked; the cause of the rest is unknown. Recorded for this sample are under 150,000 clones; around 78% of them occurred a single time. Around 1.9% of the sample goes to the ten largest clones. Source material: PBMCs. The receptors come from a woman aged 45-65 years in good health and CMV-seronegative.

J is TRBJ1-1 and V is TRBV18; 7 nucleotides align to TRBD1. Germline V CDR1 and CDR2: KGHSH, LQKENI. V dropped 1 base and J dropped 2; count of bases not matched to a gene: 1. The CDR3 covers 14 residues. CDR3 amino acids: CASSPQGANTEAFF. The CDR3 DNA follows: TGTGCCAGCTCACCACAGGGGGCTAACACTGAAGCTTTCTTT.

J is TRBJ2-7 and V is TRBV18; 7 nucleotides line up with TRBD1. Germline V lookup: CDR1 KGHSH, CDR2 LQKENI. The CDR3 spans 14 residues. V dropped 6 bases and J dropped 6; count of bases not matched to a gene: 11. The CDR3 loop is CASSQQGPSLEQYF. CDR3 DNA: TGTGCCAGCTCCCAACAGGGGCCGTCGCTCGAGCAGTACTTC.

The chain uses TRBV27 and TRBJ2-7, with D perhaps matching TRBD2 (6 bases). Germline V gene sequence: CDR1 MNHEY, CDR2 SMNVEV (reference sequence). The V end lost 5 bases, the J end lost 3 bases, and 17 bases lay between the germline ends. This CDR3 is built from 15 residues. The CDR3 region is CASSKTPGDDYEQYF. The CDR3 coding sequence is TGTGCCAGCAGTAAAACCCCGGGGGACGACTACGAGCAGTACTTC.

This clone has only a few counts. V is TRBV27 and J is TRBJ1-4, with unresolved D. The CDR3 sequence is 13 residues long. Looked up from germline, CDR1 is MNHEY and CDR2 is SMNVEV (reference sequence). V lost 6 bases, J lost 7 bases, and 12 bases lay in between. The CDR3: CASSRGRSEKLFF. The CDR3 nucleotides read TGTGCCAGCAGCAGAGGTAGGAGTGAAAAACTGTTTTTT.

Here the CDR3 reads CASSFGQGTYEQYF. CDR3 coding DNA: TGCGCCAGCAGCTTTGGTCAGGGAACCTACGAGCAGTACTTC. The genes are TRBV5-1 and TRBJ2-7, with D possibly matching TRBD1 (5 bases). The CDR3 has 14 residues. V was cut by 2 bases and J by 2 bases, with 11 bases left in between. Germline-derived CDR1 and CDR2 are SGHRS and YFSETQ.

The CDR3 DNA sequence: TGCGCCAGCAGCCAAGAAAGGGGGACAGGCGAGTTCTCCTACAATGAGCAGTTCTTC. Translated: CASSQERGTGEFSYNEQFF. The chain recombines TRBV4-3 with TRBJ2-1; 8 bases agree with TRBD1. The CDR3 is 19 amino acids. Trimming cost V 0 bases and J 0 bases; bases outside gene matches: 10. Looked up from germline, CDR1 is LGHNA and CDR2 is YSLEER.

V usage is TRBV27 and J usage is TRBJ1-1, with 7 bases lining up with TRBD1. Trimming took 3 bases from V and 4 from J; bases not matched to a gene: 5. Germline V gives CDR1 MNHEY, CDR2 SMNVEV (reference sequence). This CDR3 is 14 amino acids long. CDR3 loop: CASSLKGAATEAFF. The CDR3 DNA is TGTGCCAGCAGTTTGAAGGGGGCTGCCACTGAAGCTTTCTTT.

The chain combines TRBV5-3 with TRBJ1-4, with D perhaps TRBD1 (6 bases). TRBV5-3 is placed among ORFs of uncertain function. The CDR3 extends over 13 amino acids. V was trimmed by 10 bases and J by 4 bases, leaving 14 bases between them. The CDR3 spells CAAHRDHNEKLFF. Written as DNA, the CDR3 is TGTGCCGCCCACAGGGACCATAATGAAAAACTGTTTTTT.

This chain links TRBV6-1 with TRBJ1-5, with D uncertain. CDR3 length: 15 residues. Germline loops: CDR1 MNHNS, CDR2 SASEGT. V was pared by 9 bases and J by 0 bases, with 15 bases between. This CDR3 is CASRPKQYSNQPQHF. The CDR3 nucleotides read TGTGCCAGTCGCCCCAAGCAATATAGCAATCAGCCCCAGCATTTT.

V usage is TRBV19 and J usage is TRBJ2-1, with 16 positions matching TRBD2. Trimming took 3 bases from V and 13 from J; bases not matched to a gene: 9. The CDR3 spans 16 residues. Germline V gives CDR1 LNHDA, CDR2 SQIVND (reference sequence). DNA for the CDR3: TGTGCCAGTAGTATCTCGGGGGGGACTAGCGGGAGGGAACAGTTCTTC. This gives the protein CASSISGGTSGREQFF.

The CDR3 spells CASSLRTVNYEQYV. CDR3 nucleotide sequence: TGTGCCAGCAGCCTTCGGACAGTTAACTACGAGCAGTACGTC. This sequence joins TRBV11-2 and TRBJ2-7; a possible D gene is TRBD1 (6 bases). There are 14 residues in the CDR3. The V gene lost 5 bases and the J gene lost 3 bases, with 14 bases spanning the gap. Germline-derived CDR1 and CDR2 are SGHAT and FQNNGV.

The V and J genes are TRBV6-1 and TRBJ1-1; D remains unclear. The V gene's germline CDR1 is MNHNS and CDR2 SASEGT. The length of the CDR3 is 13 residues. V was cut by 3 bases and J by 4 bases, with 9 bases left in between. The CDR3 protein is CASSDTVSTEAFF. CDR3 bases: TGTGCCAGCAGTGACACAGTAAGCACTGAAGCTTTCTTT.

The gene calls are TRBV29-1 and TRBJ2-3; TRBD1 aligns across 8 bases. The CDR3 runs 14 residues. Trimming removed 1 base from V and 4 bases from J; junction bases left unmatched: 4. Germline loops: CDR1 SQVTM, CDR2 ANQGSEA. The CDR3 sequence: CSVEGTGSSDTQYF. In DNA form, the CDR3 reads TGCAGCGTTGAAGGGACAGGGAGCTCAGATACGCAGTATTTT.

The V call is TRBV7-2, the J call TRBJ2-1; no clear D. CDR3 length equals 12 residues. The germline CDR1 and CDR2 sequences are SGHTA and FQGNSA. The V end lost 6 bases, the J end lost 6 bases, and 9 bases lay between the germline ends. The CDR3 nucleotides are TGTGCCAGCAGTCGGGTTGGCAATGAGCAGTTCTTC. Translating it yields CASSRVGNEQFF. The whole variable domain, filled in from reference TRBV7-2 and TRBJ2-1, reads GAGVSQSPSNKVTEKGKDVELRCDPISGHTALYWYRQSLGQGLEFLIYFQGNSAPDKSGLPSDRFSAERTGGSVSTLTIQRTQQEDSAVYLCASSRVGNEQFFGPGTRLTVL.

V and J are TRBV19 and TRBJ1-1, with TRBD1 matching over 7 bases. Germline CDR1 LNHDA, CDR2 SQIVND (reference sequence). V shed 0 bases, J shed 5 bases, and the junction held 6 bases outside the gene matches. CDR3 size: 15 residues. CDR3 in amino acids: CASSIESQGGTEAFF. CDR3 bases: TGTGCCAGTAGTATAGAATCCCAGGGGGGAACTGAAGCTTTCTTT.

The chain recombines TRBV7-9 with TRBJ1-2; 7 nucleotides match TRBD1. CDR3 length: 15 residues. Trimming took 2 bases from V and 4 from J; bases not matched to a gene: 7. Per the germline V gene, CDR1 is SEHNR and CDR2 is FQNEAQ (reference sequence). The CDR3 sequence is CASSLPSDRPYGYTF. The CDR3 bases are TGTGCCAGCAGCTTACCCTCGGACAGGCCCTATGGCTACACCTTC.

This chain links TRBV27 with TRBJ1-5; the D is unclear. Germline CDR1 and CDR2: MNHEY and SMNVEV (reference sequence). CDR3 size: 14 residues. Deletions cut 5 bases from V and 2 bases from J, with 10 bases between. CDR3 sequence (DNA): TGTGCCAGCAGTCTCGGTTTGGGCAATCAGCCCCAGCATTTT. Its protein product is CASSLGLGNQPQHF.

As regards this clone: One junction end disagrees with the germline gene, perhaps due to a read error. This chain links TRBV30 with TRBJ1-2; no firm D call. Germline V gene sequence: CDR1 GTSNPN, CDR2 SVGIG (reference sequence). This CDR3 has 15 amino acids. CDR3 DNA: TGTGCCTGGAGTGCCTCCCCAGGCCAGGTCGATGGCTACCCCTTC. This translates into CAWSASPGQVDGYPF.

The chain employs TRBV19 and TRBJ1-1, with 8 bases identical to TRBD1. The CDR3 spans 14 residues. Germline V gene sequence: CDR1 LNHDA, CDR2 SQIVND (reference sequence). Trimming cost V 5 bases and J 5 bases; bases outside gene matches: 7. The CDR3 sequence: CASSAGTGPTEAFF. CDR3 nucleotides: TGTGCCAGTAGTGCCGGGACAGGTCCAACTGAAGCTTTCTTT.

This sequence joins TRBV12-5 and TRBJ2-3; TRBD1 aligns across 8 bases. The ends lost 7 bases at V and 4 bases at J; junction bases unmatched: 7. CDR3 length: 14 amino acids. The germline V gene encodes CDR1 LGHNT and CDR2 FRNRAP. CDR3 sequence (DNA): TGTGCTAGTGCCCTGGACAGGGTGGCAGATACGCAGTATTTT. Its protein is CASALDRVADTQYF.

For the CDR3, the DNA is TGTGCCAGCAGCGTGACTACGAAAGAGACCCAGTACTTC. Amino acid sequence: CASSVTTKETQYF. The V gene is TRBV5-6, the J gene TRBJ2-5, with D possibly being TRBD2 (5 bases). Germline loops: CDR1 SGHDT, CDR2 YYEEEE. This CDR3 is built from 13 residues. Trimming took 4 bases from V and 3 from J, leaving 10 bases between them.

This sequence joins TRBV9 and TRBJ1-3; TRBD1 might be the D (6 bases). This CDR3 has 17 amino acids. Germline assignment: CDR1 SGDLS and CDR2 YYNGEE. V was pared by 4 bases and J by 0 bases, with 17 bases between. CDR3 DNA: TGTGCCAGCAGCAACCCTACAACAGGGAACTCTGGAAACACCATATATTTT. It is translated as CASSNPTTGNSGNTIYF.

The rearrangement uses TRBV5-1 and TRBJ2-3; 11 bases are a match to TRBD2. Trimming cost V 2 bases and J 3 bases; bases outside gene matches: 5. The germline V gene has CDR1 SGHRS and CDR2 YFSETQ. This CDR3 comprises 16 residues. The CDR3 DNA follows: TGCGCCAGCAGCTTTAGCGGGAGGGGCGCAACAGATACGCAGTATTTT. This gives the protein CASSFSGRGATDTQYF.

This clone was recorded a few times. CDR3 sequence: CASSLSQAPNQPQHF. CDR3 coding DNA: TGTGCCAGCAGCCTCAGCCAGGCACCCAATCAGCCCCAGCATTTT. The V call is TRBV6-6, the J call TRBJ1-5; no definite D call. Trimming pared 6 bases from V and 3 bases from J, leaving 15 bases between. The CDR3 length is 15 residues. Germline CDR1 reads MNHNY; CDR2 reads SVGAGI (reference sequence).

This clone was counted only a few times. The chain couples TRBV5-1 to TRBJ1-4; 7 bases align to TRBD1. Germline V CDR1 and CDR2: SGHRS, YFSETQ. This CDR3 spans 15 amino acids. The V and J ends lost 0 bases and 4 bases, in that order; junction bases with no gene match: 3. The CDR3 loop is CASSLDRGFNEKLFF. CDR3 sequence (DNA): TGCGCCAGCAGCTTGGACAGGGGATTTAATGAAAAACTGTTTTTT.

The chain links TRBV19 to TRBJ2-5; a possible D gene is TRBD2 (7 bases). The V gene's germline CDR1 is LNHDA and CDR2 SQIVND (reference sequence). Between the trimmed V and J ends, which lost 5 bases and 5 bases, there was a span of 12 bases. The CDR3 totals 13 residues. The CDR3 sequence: CASSGGGWETQYF. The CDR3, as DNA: TGTGCCAGTAGTGGGGGGGGCTGGGAGACCCAGTACTTC.

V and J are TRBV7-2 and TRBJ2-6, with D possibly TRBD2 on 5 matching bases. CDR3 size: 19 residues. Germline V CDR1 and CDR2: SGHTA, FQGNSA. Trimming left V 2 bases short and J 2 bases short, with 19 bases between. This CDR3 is CASSLREGRLAPGANVLTF. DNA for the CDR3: TGTGCCAGCAGCTTAAGGGAAGGACGCCTAGCCCCTGGGGCCAACGTCCTGACTTTC.

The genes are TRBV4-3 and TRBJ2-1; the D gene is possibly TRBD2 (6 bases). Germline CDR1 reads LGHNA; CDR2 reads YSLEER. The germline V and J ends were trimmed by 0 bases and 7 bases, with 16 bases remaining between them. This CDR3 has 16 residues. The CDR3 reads CASSQDFRGLNNEQFF. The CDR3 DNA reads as TGCGCCAGCAGCCAAGATTTTAGGGGACTCAATAATGAGCAGTTCTTC.

DNA of the CDR3: TGTGCCAGTAGTATATCAGGGGTTGGTGGGGCCAACGTCCTGACTTTC. Its translation: CASSISGVGGANVLTF. The V gene is TRBV19, the J gene TRBJ2-6; D possibly corresponds to TRBD1 (6 bases). Trimming cost V 2 bases and J 3 bases, with 11 bases left between them. Germline V lookup: CDR1 LNHDA, CDR2 SQIVND (reference sequence). The CDR3 runs to 16 residues.

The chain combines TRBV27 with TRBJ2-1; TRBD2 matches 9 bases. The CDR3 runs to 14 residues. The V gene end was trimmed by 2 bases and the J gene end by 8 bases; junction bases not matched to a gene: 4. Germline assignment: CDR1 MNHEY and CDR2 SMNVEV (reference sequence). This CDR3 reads CASSLAGGYDEQFF. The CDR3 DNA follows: TGTGCCAGCAGTTTAGCGGGAGGGTACGATGAGCAGTTCTTC.

The DNA of the CDR3 is TGTGCCACCAGAAGGGGCCCTAGCGGGGAAACCGGGGAGCTGTTTTTT. Encoded protein: CATRRGPSGETGELFF. This chain connects TRBV15 to TRBJ2-2; 9 nucleotides line up with TRBD2. V shed 6 bases, J shed 5 bases, and the junction held 10 bases outside the gene matches. The CDR3 has 16 amino acids. The germline CDR1 and CDR2 sequences are LNHNV and YYDKDF (reference sequence). The whole variable domain, remainder taken from reference TRBV15 and TRBJ2-2, is DAMVIQNPRYQVTQFGKPVTLSCSQTLNHNVMYWYQQKSSQAPKLLFHYYDKDFNNEADTPDNFQSRRPNTSFCFLDIRSPGLGDTAMYLCATRRGPSGETGELFFGEGSRLTVL.